The table lists the clone carrying this T cell receptor (beta chain) with many counts. The antigen is not known. This CDR3 has 13 residues. Germline CDR1 SQVTM, CDR2 ANQGSEA. Trimming took off 7 bases at V and 3 bases at J, with 15 bases between the two ends. The sample is drawn from a study of T-cell reconstitution after alpha-beta-depleted transplantation in children. Study results and limitations: T-cell counts and diversity were attributed mostly to newly produced T cells one year after transplant.

A library of TCRbeta sequences, prepared with unique molecular identifiers, was generated. TCRdb processed the PCR reads anew with MiXCR; each CDR3 protein has one entry. The data show hundreds of thousands of distinct CDR3 sequences, with about 10% seen just once and 2% to 2.5% held by the top ten. J is TRBJ1-2 and V is TRBV29-1; D not certain. This clonotype originated in a child aged 2 to 10 with inherited bone marrow failure, due to receive a stem cell transplant. Here the sequenced sample was PBMCs, taken before TCRalphabeta/CD19-depleted stem cell transplant. The DNA of the CDR3 is TGCAGCGCGAGTGGAGCCGTGGACTATGGCTACACCTTC. It is translated as CSASGAVDYGYTF.